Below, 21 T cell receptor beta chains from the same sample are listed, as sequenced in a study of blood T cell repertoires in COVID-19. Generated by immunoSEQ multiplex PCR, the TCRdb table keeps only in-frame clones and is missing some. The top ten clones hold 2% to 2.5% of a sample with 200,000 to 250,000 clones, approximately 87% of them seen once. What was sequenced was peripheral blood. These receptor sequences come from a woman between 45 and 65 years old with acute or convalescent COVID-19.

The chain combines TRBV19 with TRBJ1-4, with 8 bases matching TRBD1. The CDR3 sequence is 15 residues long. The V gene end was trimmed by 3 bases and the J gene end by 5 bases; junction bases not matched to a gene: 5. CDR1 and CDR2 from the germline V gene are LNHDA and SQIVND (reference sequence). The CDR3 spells CASSMSTGANEKLFF. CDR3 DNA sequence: TGTGCCAGTAGTATGTCGACAGGGGCAAATGAAAAACTGTTTTTT. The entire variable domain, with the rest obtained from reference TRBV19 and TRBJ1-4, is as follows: DGGITQSPKYLFRKEGQNVTLSCEQNLNHDAMYWYRQDPGQGLRLIYYSQIVNDFQKGDIAEGYSVSREKKESFPLTVTSAQKNPTAFYLCASSMSTGANEKLFFGSGTQLSVL.

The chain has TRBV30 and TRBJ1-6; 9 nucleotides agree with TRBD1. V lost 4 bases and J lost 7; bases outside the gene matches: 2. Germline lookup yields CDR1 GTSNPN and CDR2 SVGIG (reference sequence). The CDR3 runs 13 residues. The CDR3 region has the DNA TGTGCCTGGACCGGACAGGGGAATTCACCCCTCCACTTT. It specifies CAWTGQGNSPLHF.

The CDR3 DNA reads TGTGCCAGCAGTTATGGGGGGAGGAGTGAGCAGTTCTTC. Its protein product is CASSYGGRSEQFF. The chain recombines TRBV6-5 with TRBJ2-1, with D possibly matching TRBD2 (6 bases). Between the trimmed V and J ends, which lost 3 bases and 9 bases, there was a span of 12 bases. The CDR3 is 13 residues long. CDR1 is MNHEY, CDR2 SVGAGI, per germline.

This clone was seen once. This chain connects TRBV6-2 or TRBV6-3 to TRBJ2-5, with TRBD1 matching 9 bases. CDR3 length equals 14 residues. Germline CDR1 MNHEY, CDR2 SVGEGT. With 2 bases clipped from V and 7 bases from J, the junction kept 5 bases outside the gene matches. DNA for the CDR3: TGTGCCAGCAGTTACGATCCGGGACAGGGGACCCAGTACTTC. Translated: CASSYDPGQGTQYF.

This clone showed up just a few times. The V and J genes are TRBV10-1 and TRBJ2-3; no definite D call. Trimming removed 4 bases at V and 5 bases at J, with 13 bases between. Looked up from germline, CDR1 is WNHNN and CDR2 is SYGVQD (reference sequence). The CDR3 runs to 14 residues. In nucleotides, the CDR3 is TGCGCCAGCAGTGTGAGCCTTCTAGGAGATACGCAGTATTTT. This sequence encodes CASSVSLLGDTQYF.

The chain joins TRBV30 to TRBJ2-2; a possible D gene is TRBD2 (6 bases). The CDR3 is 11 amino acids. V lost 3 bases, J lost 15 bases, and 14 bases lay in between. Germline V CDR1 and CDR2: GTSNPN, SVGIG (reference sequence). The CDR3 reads CAWRGYRGMFF. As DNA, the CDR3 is TGTGCCTGGAGGGGGTATCGGGGGATGTTTTTT.

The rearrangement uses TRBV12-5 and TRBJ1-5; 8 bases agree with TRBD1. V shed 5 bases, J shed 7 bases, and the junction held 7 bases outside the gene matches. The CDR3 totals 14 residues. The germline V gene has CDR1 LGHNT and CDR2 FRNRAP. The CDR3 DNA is TGTGCTAGTGGTCCGGACAGGGATGAACAGCCCCAGCATTTT. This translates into CASGPDRDEQPQHF.

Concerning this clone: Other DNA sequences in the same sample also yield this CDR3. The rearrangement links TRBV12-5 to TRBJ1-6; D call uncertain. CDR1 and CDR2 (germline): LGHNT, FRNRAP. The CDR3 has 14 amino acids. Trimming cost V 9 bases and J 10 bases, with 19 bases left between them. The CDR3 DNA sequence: TGTGCTAGCGGGGTCGGGGTTGCGGGATCACCCCTCCACTTT. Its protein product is CASGVGVAGSPLHF.

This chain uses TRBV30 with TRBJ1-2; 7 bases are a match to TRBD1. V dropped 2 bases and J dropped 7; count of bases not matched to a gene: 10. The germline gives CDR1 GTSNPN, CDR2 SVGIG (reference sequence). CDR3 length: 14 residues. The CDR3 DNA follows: TGTGCCTGGAGTTTGTGGAAGGGGGCTGTTGGCTACACCTTC. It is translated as CAWSLWKGAVGYTF. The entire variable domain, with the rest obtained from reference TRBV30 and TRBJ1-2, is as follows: SQTIHQWPATLVQPVGSPLSLECTVEGTSNPNLYWYRQAAGRGLQLLFYSVGIGQISSEVPQNLSASRPQDRQFILSSKKLLLSDSGFYLCAWSLWKGAVGYTFGSGTRLTVV.

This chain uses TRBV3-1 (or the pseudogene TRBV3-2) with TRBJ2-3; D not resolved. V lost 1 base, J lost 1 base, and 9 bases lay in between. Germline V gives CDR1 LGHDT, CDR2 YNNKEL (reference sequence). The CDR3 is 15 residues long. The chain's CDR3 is CASSQGPGRTDTQYF. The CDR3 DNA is TGTGCCAGCAGCCAAGGTCCGGGTCGCACAGATACGCAGTATTTT.

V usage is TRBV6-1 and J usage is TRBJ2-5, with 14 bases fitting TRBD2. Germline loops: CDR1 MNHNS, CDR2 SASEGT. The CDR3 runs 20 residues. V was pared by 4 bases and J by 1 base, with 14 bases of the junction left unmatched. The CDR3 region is CASSGLGTSGGRGLQETQYF. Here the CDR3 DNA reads TGTGCCAGCAGTGGACTCGGGACTAGCGGGGGTCGGGGGCTCCAAGAGACCCAGTACTTC.

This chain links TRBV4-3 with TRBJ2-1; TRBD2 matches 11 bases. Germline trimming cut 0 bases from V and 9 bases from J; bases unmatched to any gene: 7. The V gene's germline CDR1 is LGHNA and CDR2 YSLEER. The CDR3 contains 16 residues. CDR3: CASSQDLAGGPLEQFF. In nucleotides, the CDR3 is TGCGCCAGCAGCCAAGATTTAGCGGGAGGGCCCCTTGAGCAGTTCTTC.

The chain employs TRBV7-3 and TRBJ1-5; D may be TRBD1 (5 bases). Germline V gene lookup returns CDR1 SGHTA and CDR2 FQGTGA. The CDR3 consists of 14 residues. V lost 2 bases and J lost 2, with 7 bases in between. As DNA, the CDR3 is TGTGCCAGCAGCTTACAGGGCGGCAATCAGCCCCAGCATTTT. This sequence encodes CASSLQGGNQPQHF.

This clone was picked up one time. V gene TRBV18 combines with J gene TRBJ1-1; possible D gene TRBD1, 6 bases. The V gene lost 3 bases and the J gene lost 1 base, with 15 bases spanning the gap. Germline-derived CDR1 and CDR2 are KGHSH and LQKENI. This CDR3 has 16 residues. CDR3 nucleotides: TGTGCCAGCTCACCTAGGGTGGACAGTCAGAACACTGAAGCTTTCTTT. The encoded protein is CASSPRVDSQNTEAFF.

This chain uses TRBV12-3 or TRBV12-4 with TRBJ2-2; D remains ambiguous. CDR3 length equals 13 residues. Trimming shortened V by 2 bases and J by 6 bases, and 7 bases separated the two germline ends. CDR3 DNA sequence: TGTGCCAGCAGTTTACGTGAGGCCGGGGAGCTGTTTTTT. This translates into CASSLREAGELFF.

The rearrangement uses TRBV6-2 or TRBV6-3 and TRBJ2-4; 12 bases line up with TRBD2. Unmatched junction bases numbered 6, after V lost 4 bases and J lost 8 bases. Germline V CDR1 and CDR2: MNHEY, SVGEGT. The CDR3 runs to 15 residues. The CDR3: CASSFLAGGRDIQYF. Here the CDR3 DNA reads TGTGCCAGCAGTTTTCTAGCGGGGGGGAGGGACATTCAGTACTTC.

The CDR3 DNA reads as TGTGCCAGCAGCCAAGTAAGACAGGGGGGCACTGAAGCTTTCTTT. Protein: CASSQVRQGGTEAFF. This chain uses TRBV3-1 (or the pseudogene TRBV3-2) with TRBJ1-1, with 9 bases that match TRBD1. V was pared by 1 base and J by 4 bases, with 4 bases of the junction left unmatched. CDR1 is LGHDT and CDR2 is YNNKEL in the germline V gene (reference sequence). The CDR3 is 15 amino acids.

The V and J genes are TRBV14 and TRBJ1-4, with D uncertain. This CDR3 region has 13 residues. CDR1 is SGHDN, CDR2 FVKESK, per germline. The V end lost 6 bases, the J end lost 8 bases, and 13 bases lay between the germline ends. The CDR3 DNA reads TGTGCCAGCAGTGGCCCCGGCGGGGAAAAACTGTTTTTT. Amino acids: CASSGPGGEKLFF. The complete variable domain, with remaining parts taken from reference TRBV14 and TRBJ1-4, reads EAGVTQFPSHSVIEKGQTVTLRCDPISGHDNLYWYRRVMGKEIKFLLHFVKESKQDESGMPNNRFLAERTGGTYSTLKVQPAELEDSGVYFCASSGPGGEKLFFGSGTQLSVL.

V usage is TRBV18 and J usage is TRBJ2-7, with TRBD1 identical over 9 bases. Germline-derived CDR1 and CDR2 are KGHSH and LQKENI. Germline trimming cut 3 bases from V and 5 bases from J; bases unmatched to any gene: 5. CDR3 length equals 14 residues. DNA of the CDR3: TGTGCCAGCTCACCCTGGACAGGGGACGACGAGCAGTACTTC. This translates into CASSPWTGDDEQYF.

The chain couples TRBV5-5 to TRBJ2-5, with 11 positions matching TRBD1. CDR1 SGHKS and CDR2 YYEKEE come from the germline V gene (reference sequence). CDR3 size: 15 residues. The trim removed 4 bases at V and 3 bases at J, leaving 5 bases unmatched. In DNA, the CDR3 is TGTGCCAGCAGCGGATGGGACAGGGGGAAAGAGACCCAGTACTTC. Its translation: CASSGWDRGKETQYF.

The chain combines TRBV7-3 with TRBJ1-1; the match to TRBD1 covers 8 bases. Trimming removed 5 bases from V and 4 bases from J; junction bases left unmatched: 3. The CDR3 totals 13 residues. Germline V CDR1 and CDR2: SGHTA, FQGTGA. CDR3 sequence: CASSPTGGTEAFF. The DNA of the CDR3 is TGTGCCAGCAGCCCTACAGGGGGCACTGAAGCTTTCTTT.